The 4 T cell receptor beta chains listed next were all sequenced from one sample in a study of CD8+CD57+ T cells in acquired aplastic anemia. Using genomic DNA as the template, TCR beta VDJ and CDR3 profiling was carried out. TCRdb called the reads again in MiXCR, with one record for every CDR3 protein. This table holds about 210,000 distinct CDR3 sequences, roughly 57% found once. Sequenced: sorted CD4+, CD8+, or CD8+CD57+ T cells (not recorded which) from PBMCs. Receptor source: a human donor in good health.

This clonotype appeared a single time. The chain links TRBV7-2 to TRBJ1-6, with TRBD1 identical over 7 bases. The length of the CDR3 is 19 residues. V gave up 5 bases and J gave up 0 bases; unmatched junction bases: 13. CDR1 and CDR2 (germline): SGHTA, FQGNSA. This CDR3 reads CASSTRVSRGSSYNSPLHF. The CDR3 DNA reads as TGTGCCAGCAGCACAAGGGTGTCCAGGGGGAGCTCCTATAATTCACCCCTCCACTTT. The variable domain in full, with the rest retrieved from reference TRBV7-2 and TRBJ1-6, is GAGVSQSPSNKVTEKGKDVELRCDPISGHTALYWYRQSLGQGLEFLIYFQGNSAPDKSGLPSDRFSAERTGGSVSTLTIQRTQQEDSAVYLCASSTRVSRGSSYNSPLHFGNGTRLTVT.

The chain joins TRBV7-6 to TRBJ2-7, with a possible D match to TRBD2 (6 bases). In germline, CDR1 is SGHVS, CDR2 FNYEAQ. CDR3 length: 16 amino acids. With 2 bases removed from V and 3 bases from J, the gap between germline ends came to 17 bases. The CDR3 bases are TGTGCCAGCAGCTTACTCAGGGAGGAGCGAGTCTACGAGCAGTACTTC. It specifies CASSLLREERVYEQYF.

This clonotype has only one observation. The chain's CDR3 is CASSIRRGSTDTQYF. The DNA for the CDR3 is TGTGCCAGTAGTATCCGGCGGGGGTCGACAGATACGCAGTATTTT. V gene TRBV19 combines with J gene TRBJ2-3, with TRBD2 matching 7 bases. The CDR3 consists of 15 residues. The germline gives CDR1 LNHDA, CDR2 SQIVND (reference sequence). V lost 3 bases, J lost 3 bases, and 6 bases stayed unmatched.

The rearrangement uses TRBV27 and TRBJ2-6; D gene ambiguous. CDR1 MNHEY and CDR2 SMNVEV come from the germline V gene (reference sequence). CDR3 length equals 14 residues. V shed 0 bases and J shed 2 bases, with 2 bases lying between them. In nucleotides, the CDR3 is TGTGCCAGCAGTTTATCAACTGGGGCCAACGTCCTGACTTTC. Its protein product is CASSLSTGANVLTF.